Listed below are T cell receptor beta chains from one sample, sequenced in a study of blood T cell repertoires in COVID-19. Here immunoSEQ multiplex PCR was the method, and the copy in TCRdb shows in-frame clones only, minus some. The table shows around 180,000 clones, with 80% to 90% occurring only once. Sequencing used peripheral blood. All receptors come from a man between 60 and 75 years old with acute or convalescent COVID-19. The CDR3 runs from the conserved cysteine through the conserved F or W. The D gene is left open where the match is weak. Size tells how often a clone was seen (once, few, many) or the class of an expanded clone, and some rows leave it out.

v_gene	d_gene	j_gene	abundance	CDR3nt	CDR3aa
TRBV5-1	TRBD2	TRBJ2-1	-	TGCGCCAGCAGCTTGGGCGGGAGGGATGAGCAGTTCTTC	CASSLGGRDEQFF
TRBV7-6	TRBD2	TRBJ2-1	-	TGTGCCAGCAGCCGACTAGCGGGATACAATGAGCAGTTCTTC	CASSRLAGYNEQFF
TRBV5-1	-	TRBJ2-7	once	TGCGCCAGCAGCTTCGGACTCTACGAGCAGTACTTC	CASSFGLYEQYF
TRBV25-1	TRBD2	TRBJ2-7	once	TGTGCCAGCAGGACGGGGGGGTCCTACGAGCAGTACTTC	CASRTGGSYEQYF
TRBV5-1	-	TRBJ1-2	-	TGCGCCAGCAGCTTGGTTGGGGGCGCGTATGGCTACACCTTC	CASSLVGGAYGYTF
TRBV7-2	-	TRBJ2-1	-	TGTGCCAGCGGTTTTCTGGGGCAGGGAGGCAATGAGCAGTTCTTC	CASGFLGQGGNEQFF
TRBV2	-	TRBJ2-2	-	TGTGCCAGCATGCGGAGGGCGAACACCGGGGAGCTGTTTTTT	CASMRRANTGELFF
TRBV7-3	-	TRBJ2-3	-	TGTGCCAGCAGCTTAAACCTGGGGGGGGCCAGGGATACGCAGTATTTT	CASSLNLGGARDTQYF
TRBV6-5	TRBD1	TRBJ2-7	-	TGTGCCAGCAGTTTATTTAGGGGGCGTGACGAGCAGTACTTC	CASSLFRGRDEQYF
TRBV9	TRBD2	TRBJ2-1	-	TGTGCCAGCAGCGGACTAGCGGGAGGTAATGAGCAGTTCTTC	CASSGLAGGNEQFF
TRBV9	-	TRBJ2-2	-	TGTGCCAGCAGCGTAGGTCCGCAGGCGCCCGGGGAGCTGTTTTTT	CASSVGPQAPGELFF
TRBV7-3	TRBD2	TRBJ2-1	-	TGTGCCAGCAGCTTAAAAGGGGGACTAGCGGTTAGCTCCTACAATGAGCAGTTCTTC	CASSLKGGLAVSSYNEQFF
TRBV11-3	-	TRBJ2-3	-	TGTGCCAGCAGCTTAGATTTGGCTAGCAGAGATACGCAGTATTTT	CASSLDLASRDTQYF
TRBV9	-	TRBJ2-6	-	TGTGCCAGCAGCGTAGGAGAAGGGGCTGGGGCCAACGTCCTGACTTTC	CASSVGEGAGANVLTF
TRBV4-3	TRBD2	TRBJ2-7	-	TGCGCCAGCAGCCGCGGGACTAGCGAATCCTACGAGCAGTACTTC	CASSRGTSESYEQYF
TRBV5-1	-	TRBJ1-4	-	TGCGCCAGCAGACCACAGGGAACTAATGAAAAACTGTTTTTT	CASRPQGTNEKLFF
TRBV29-1	TRBD2	TRBJ2-1	-	TGCAGCGCCCGACTAGCGGGAGGTCGAGAGCAGTTCTTC	CSARLAGGREQFF
TRBV2	TRBD1	TRBJ1-2	once	TGTGCCAGCAGCGACAGGGGCTTTGGCTACACCTTC	CASSDRGFGYTF
TRBV7-9	-	TRBJ2-7	once	TGTGCCAGCAGCTTATGGCCAGCCTACGAGCAGTACTTC	CASSLWPAYEQYF
TRBV5-1	TRBD2	TRBJ2-7	-	TGCGCCAGCAGCACACTAGCGGGAGTAGTCGACGAGCAGTACTTC	CASSTLAGVVDEQYF
TRBV2	TRBD1	TRBJ1-1	-	TGTGCCAGCAGTGATGACAGGGACACTGAAGCTTTCTTT	CASSDDRDTEAFF
TRBV10-3	TRBD2	TRBJ2-1	-	TGTGCCATCAGTCCGGAGCGGGGAGGTGAGCAGTTCTTC	CAISPERGGEQFF
TRBV7-9	TRBD2	TRBJ2-5	-	TGTGCCAGCAGCTTAGCGGAAGCGGGAAAAGAGACCCAGTACTTC	CASSLAEAGKETQYF
TRBV28	TRBD1	TRBJ2-2	few	TGTGCCAGCAGTTTCAAGGACAGGGGGTACACCGGGGAGCTGTTTTTT	CASSFKDRGYTGELFF
TRBV7-6	TRBD1	TRBJ2-3	-	TGTGCCAGCAGCTTACTGGGACAGACTAACACAGATACGCAGTATTTT	CASSLLGQTNTDTQYF
TRBV3-1/TRBV3-2	-	TRBJ2-7	-	TGTGCCAGCAGCCCAGGGTACGAGCAGTACTTC	CASSPGYEQYF
TRBV4-1	-	TRBJ1-3	-	TGCGCCAGCAGCAGAGAAACAGTGTCGACTGGAAACACCATATATTTT	CASSRETVSTGNTIYF
TRBV21-1	-	TRBJ2-5	-	TGTGCCAGCAGCAAGGGGACAGGTTCGGAGACCCAGTACTTC	CASSKGTGSETQYF